This TCR beta chain was obtained from a study of cytomegalovirus exposure and HLA in healthy donors. As for the study in general: The study's early data release held roughly 91 million unique TCRs from HLA-typed donors. Whole-study findings and limits: Several V segments, TRBV6-2 and TRBV6-3 among them, could not be told apart and were dropped. Most TCR beta V segments were productive about 90% or about 30% of the time in an earlier analysis.

Notes on this clone: Its matching antigen is unknown.

Between the trimmed V and J ends, which lost 1 base and 2 bases, there was a span of 13 bases. Germline V gene lookup returns CDR1 SGHRS and CDR2 YFSETQ. This CDR3 has 16 amino acids. This PCR relied on a set of 60 Vbeta primers and 13 Jbeta primers. Method: immunoSEQ multiplex PCR; TCRdb's copy keeps in-frame clones and lacks some. Here the sample spans around 63,000 clones, about 77% being singletons. The rearrangement joins TRBV5-1 to TRBJ2-1; tentatively, D is TRBD1 (5 bases). This receptor was obtained from a man aged 35 to 55 in good health and CMV-seronegative. Sequences were obtained from PBMCs. This chain's CDR3 is CASSLYPKGTYNEQFF. CDR3 bases: TGCGCCAGCAGCTTGTACCCTAAGGGGACCTACAATGAGCAGTTCTTC. The whole variable domain, filled in from reference TRBV5-1 and TRBJ2-1, reads KAGVTQTPRYLIKTRGQQVTLSCSPISGHRSVSWYQQTPGQGLQFLFEYFSETQRNKGNFPGRFSGRQFSNSRSEMNVSTLELGDSALYLCASSLYPKGTYNEQFFGPGTRLTVL.